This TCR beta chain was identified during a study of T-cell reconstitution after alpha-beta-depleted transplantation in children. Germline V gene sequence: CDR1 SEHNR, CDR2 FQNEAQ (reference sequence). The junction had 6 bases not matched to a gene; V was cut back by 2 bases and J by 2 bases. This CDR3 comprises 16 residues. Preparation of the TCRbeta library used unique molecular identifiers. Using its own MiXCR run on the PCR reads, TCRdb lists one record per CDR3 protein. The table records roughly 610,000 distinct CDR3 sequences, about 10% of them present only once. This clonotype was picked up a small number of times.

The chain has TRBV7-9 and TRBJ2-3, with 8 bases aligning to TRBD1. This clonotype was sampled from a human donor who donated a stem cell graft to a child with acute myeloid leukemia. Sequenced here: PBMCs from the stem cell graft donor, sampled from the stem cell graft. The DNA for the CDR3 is TGTGCCAGCAGCTTATGGACAGGGATCTCCACAGATACGCAGTATTTT. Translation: CASSLWTGISTDTQYF.